Listed below are T cell receptor beta chains from one sample, sequenced in a study of cytomegalovirus exposure and HLA in healthy donors. The assay was immunoSEQ multiplex PCR, and TCRdb's table has in-frame clones only and misses some. The sample yields about 150,000 clones, 79% seen once. Material for sequencing was PBMCs. The origin of the receptors is a man between 45 and 60 years old in good health and CMV-seropositive. Both conserved end residues are part of each CDR3. D genes are given only for firm matches. Size is omitted from some rows. Given values are once, few, many or a class for expanded clones.

>TRBV5-8|TRBD1|TRBJ1-5|18|-
TGTGCCAGCAGCATAAGGACAGGGAGGGGGTCGAGCAATCAGCCCCAGCATTTT
CASSIRTGRGSSNQPQHF
>TRBV19|-|TRBJ1-2|13|-
TGTGCCAGTGCGCGGGCTACTAACTATGGCTACACCTTC
CASARATNYGYTF
>TRBV18|TRBD1|TRBJ2-7|15|once
TGTGCCAGCTCACCAAGGGACAGGGGCACCTACGAGCAGTACTTC
CASSPRDRGTYEQYF
>TRBV11-2|-|TRBJ1-3|16|-
TGTGCCAGCAGCTTAGGAGGCAGTGAACCAGGAAACACCATATATTTT
CASSLGGSEPGNTIYF
>TRBV14|-|TRBJ2-7|15|-
TGTGCCAGCAGCCAAAGTCGAGCGTTAACCTACGAGCAGTACTTC
CASSQSRALTYEQYF
>TRBV30|-|TRBJ2-7|14|-
TGTGCCTGGAGTGTACGGCCCTCCGCGGGCGAGCAGTACTTC
CAWSVRPSAGEQYF
>TRBV5-1|TRBD1|TRBJ1-1|15|few
TGCGCCAGCAGCTTGTACGAGCAGGGGGGCACTGAAGCTTTCTTT
CASSLYEQGGTEAFF
>TRBV2|-|TRBJ1-5|14|-
TGTGCCAGCAGCTGGGGCAGCCTCAATCAGCCCCAGCATTTT
CASSWGSLNQPQHF
>TRBV30|-|TRBJ2-5|14|-
TGTGCCTGGTCCCCCCCGCAGCGCCAAGAGACCCAGTACTTC
CAWSPPQRQETQYF
>TRBV4-2|TRBD2|TRBJ2-7|16|-
TGTGCCAGCAGCCAAGATGAGAGGGAGGGCAGCAACGAGCAGTACTTC
CASSQDEREGSNEQYF
>TRBV10-3|-|TRBJ2-7|13|-
TGTGCCATCTTTAGCTCGACCTCGGGGGAGCAGTACTTC
CAIFSSTSGEQYF
>TRBV6-1|TRBD2|TRBJ2-7|14|-
TGTGCCAGCAGCAGACTAGCGGGCGCCTACGAGCAGTACTTC
CASSRLAGAYEQYF
>TRBV28|-|TRBJ2-1|14|-
TGTGCCAGCAGTTTAATTCCTAGTAACAATGAGCAGTTCTTC
CASSLIPSNNEQFF
>TRBV4-1|-|TRBJ2-7|18|-
TGCGCCAGCAGCCAACCTTCGGGGGTGGGGGATGGGGTCGAAGAGCAGTACTTC
CASSQPSGVGDGVEEQYF
>TRBV5-1|TRBD2|TRBJ2-7|13|-
TGCGCCAGCAGCCCGGGACTAGCGAGGGAGCAGTACTTC
CASSPGLAREQYF
>TRBV28|-|TRBJ1-1|14|-
TGTGCCAGCAGGATGACGTATAGCAACACTGAAGCTTTCTTT
CASRMTYSNTEAFF
>TRBV5-1|-|TRBJ1-5|14|-
TGCGCCAGCAGCTTAGGACAGCTCAATCAGCCCCAGCATTTT
CASSLGQLNQPQHF
>TRBV6-4|TRBD1|TRBJ1-5|16|-
TGTGCCAGCAGTGCAGGGACAGGGGAGGGCAATCAGCCCCAGCATTTT
CASSAGTGEGNQPQHF
>TRBV11-1|TRBD1|TRBJ2-7|16|-
TGTGCCAGCAGCTCCCCCCCGGACAGGGTCTCCTACGAGCAGTACTTC
CASSSPPDRVSYEQYF
>TRBV5-1|-|TRBJ2-3|14|-
TGCGCCAGCAGCTTGTCGAGGAGCACAGATACGCAGTATTTT
CASSLSRSTDTQYF
>TRBV5-6|-|TRBJ2-7|11|-
TGTGCCAGCAGCTTGCTAAACGAGCAGTACTTC
CASSLLNEQYF
>TRBV29-1|-|TRBJ1-1|14|-
TGCAGCGTTGAAGCGCTCACAGGGCACACTGAAGCTTTCTTT
CSVEALTGHTEAFF
>TRBV27|-|TRBJ2-2|12|-
TGTGCCAGCGCCCACGGAGAGCGGGAGCTGTTTTTT
CASAHGERELFF
>TRBV7-2|TRBD2|TRBJ2-1|17|-
TGTGCCAGCAGCCTTAGGACTAGCGGGAGCTCCTACAATGAGCAGTTCTTC
CASSLRTSGSSYNEQFF
>TRBV6-5|-|TRBJ2-5|14|once
TGTGCCAGCAGTTCCACAGGCTTCCAAGAGACCCAGTACTTC
CASSSTGFQETQYF
>TRBV6-1|TRBD1|TRBJ2-7|15|-
TGTGCCAGCAGGGTGACCGGGACAGGGGACTACGAGCAGTACTTC
CASRVTGTGDYEQYF
>TRBV19|TRBD2|TRBJ2-7|14|-
TGTGCCAGTAGTATCTCAGGGACTAACTACGAGCAGTACTTC
CASSISGTNYEQYF
>TRBV28|-|TRBJ2-7|15|few
TGTGCCAGCAGTTTAAAGCTCCCCGTATTCTACGAGCAGTACTTC
CASSLKLPVFYEQYF
>TRBV5-4|-|TRBJ1-2|15|-
TGTGCCAGCAGCTTGGCGGGGGCGGGGGCATATGGCTACACCTTC
CASSLAGAGAYGYTF
>TRBV18|-|TRBJ1-2|15|few
TGTGCCAGCTCACCTGTTGCAGGGCCCGCGAATGGCTACACCTTC
CASSPVAGPANGYTF
>TRBV5-1|TRBD2|TRBJ2-1|15|-
TGCGCCAGCAGGCCCGGGACTAGCGGTAACAATGAGCAGTTCTTC
CASRPGTSGNNEQFF
>TRBV5-5|-|TRBJ1-1|13|-
TGTGCCAGCAGCCTTGGGGCCTTGACTGAAGCTTTCTTT
CASSLGALTEAFF
>TRBV4-1|-|TRBJ1-3|14|-
TGCGCCAGCAGCCGGTCAACAGAAGCAAACACCATATATTTT
CASSRSTEANTIYF
>TRBV27|-|TRBJ1-5|13|once
TGTGCCAGCAGCAAAACAAGTATACAGCCCCAGCATTTT
CASSKTSIQPQHF
>TRBV7-9|-|TRBJ2-7|16|few
TGTGCCAGCAGCTTAGTATTGGGCAGGGGTTCCTACGAGCAGTACTTC
CASSLVLGRGSYEQYF
>TRBV15|TRBD2|TRBJ2-1|18|-
TGTGCCACCAGCAGAGTGGGACTAGCGGAACTCTCCTACAATGAGCAGTTCTTC
CATSRVGLAELSYNEQFF
>TRBV27|-|TRBJ2-5|14|-
TGTGCCAGCAGTCCTACCTTGGGCGTCGAGACCCAGTACTTC
CASSPTLGVETQYF
>TRBV9|-|TRBJ2-3|14|few
TGTGCCAGCAGCGTAGTCCCAAGCACAGATACGCAGTATTTT
CASSVVPSTDTQYF
>TRBV4-2|TRBD2|TRBJ2-3|20|few
TGTGCCAGCAGCCAAGTTAGGGGCATGACGACTAGCGGGAGTCCAGATACGCAGTATTTT
CASSQVRGMTTSGSPDTQYF
>TRBV6-6|-|TRBJ2-1|13|-
TGTGCCAGCAGTTTAAGCGAGGCAGGGGAGCAGTTCTTC
CASSLSEAGEQFF
>TRBV5-1|-|TRBJ2-3|16|-
TGCGCCAGCAGCTTGGGTTTTGGTCAGGGCGCAGATACGCAGTATTTT
CASSLGFGQGADTQYF
>TRBV15|TRBD2|TRBJ2-1|13|few
TGTGCCACCAGCGGGACTAGCGTAAATGAGCAGTTCTTC
CATSGTSVNEQFF
>TRBV4-1|TRBD1|TRBJ1-5|17|-
TGCGCCAGCAGCCAGGGCCCCCGGGGACAGAGAAATCAGCCCCAGCATTTT
CASSQGPRGQRNQPQHF
>TRBV28|-|TRBJ2-7|15|-
TGTGCCAGCAGCCGATCCACCCGATACAGTTACGAGCAGTACTTC
CASSRSTRYSYEQYF
>TRBV28|-|TRBJ1-2|14|-
TGTGCCAGCAGTTCGAACAGGGTTTACTATGGCTACACCTTC
CASSSNRVYYGYTF
>TRBV5-6|TRBD1|TRBJ1-1|12|-
TGTGCCAGCAGCTACAGGGGGCCTCAAGCTTTCTTT
CASSYRGPQAFF
>TRBV27|-|TRBJ1-1|15|-
TGTGCCAGCAGTTTATACGGGGAAGCCAACACTGAAGCTTTCTTT
CASSLYGEANTEAFF
>TRBV5-1|-|TRBJ2-2|15|-
TGCGCCAGCAGCTCCATAGGACAGACCACCGGGGAGCTGTTTTTT
CASSSIGQTTGELFF
>TRBV6-6|-|TRBJ2-7|15|-
TGTGCCAACAGTTACCTGACAGGTAGAAACTACGAGCAGTACTTC
CANSYLTGRNYEQYF
>TRBV10-3|TRBD2|TRBJ2-7|15|-
TGTGCCACAGGGACTAGCGATGGGAGCTCCTACGAGCAGTACTTC
CATGTSDGSSYEQYF
>TRBV5-4|-|TRBJ2-1|12|-
TGTGCCAGCAGCCCGACAGGCAATGAGCAGTTCTTC
CASSPTGNEQFF
>TRBV6-1|TRBD1|TRBJ2-5|13|-
TGTGCCAGCAGAGTAGGACAGGGAGAGACCCAGTACTTC
CASRVGQGETQYF
>TRBV5-6|TRBD2|TRBJ2-7|14|-
TGTGCCAGCGGGACTAGCGGGACTAGCTACGAGCAGTACTTC
CASGTSGTSYEQYF
>TRBV5-1|TRBD2|TRBJ2-7|14|few
TGCGCCAGCAGCCCGACCGGGACTAGACACGAGCAGTACTTC
CASSPTGTRHEQYF